Here is one T cell receptor (beta chain) with its context. Its antigen is currently unknown. The record originates from a study of T cells expressing NK-cell markers. Study-wide background: With respect to HCMV, most of the eight sequenced donors were seropositive, and one was seronegative.

Findings and limits, study-wide: HCMV specificity of expanded NKG2C+ T cell clones remained unclear.

Germline lookup yields CDR1 SGHRS and CDR2 YFSETQ. The CDR3 runs to 15 residues. The cDNA for TCR beta came from 5'RACE template switching with UMIs. No DNA is given; TCRdb re-called the 5' RACE reads and lists each CDR3 protein once. This sample's table reports fewer than 300,000 distinct CDR3 sequences. This TCR was sampled from a woman between 18 and 70 years old in good health. V and J are TRBV5-1 and TRBJ1-3. Sequenced input: blood T cells: a sorted CD56 or NKG2C T cell subset, CD4+ or CD8+ T cells, or bulk PBMC T cells (not recorded which). CDR3 in amino acids: CASSFYGSSGNTIYF.